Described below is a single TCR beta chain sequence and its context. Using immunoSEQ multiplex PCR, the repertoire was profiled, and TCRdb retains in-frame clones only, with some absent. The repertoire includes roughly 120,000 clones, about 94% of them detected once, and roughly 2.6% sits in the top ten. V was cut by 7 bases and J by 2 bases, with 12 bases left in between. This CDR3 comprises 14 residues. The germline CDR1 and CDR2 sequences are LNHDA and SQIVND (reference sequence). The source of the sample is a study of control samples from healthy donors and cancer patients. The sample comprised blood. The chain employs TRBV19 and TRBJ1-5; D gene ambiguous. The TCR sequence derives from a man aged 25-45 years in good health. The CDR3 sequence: CASTSIGGNQPQHF. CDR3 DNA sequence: TGTGCCAGTACCTCCATCGGGGGCAATCAGCCCCAGCATTTT.